This T cell receptor (beta chain) came from a study of T cells after yellow fever vaccination. Study-level points and caveats: Most primary-vaccination clones recurred post-booster (around 97% CD4, around 88% CD8).

CDR1 and CDR2 (germline): MDHEN, SYDVKM. The V gene end was trimmed by 8 bases and the J gene end by 5 bases; junction bases not matched to a gene: 13. The CDR3 is 15 residues long. This clonotype was recorded a few times. Its antigen remains unknown. TCRdb recomputed calls from the 5' RACE reads with MiXCR, one row per CDR3 protein. The data show fewer than 450,000 distinct CDR3 sequences, roughly 10% seen once. Source: PBMCs, taken on the day of the first yellow fever vaccination. The chain recombines TRBV28 with TRBJ2-5; 8 bases line up with TRBD2. The receptor's source is a young man who received the YFV17D yellow fever vaccine. CDR3 bases: TGTGCCAGCTCCGACCCAGCGGGGGCTGGGGAGACCCAGTACTTC. Its translation: CASSDPAGAGETQYF. The full variable domain, with the rest looked up from reference TRBV28 and TRBJ2-5, is DVKVTQSSRYLVKRTGEKVFLECVQDMDHENMFWYRQDPGLGLRLIYFSYDVKMKEKGDIPEGYSVSREKKERFSLILESASTNQTSMYLCASSDPAGAGETQYFGPGTRLLVL.